This T cell receptor beta chain was captured in a study of blood T cells in healthy people across ages. Researchers collected about 10 milliliters of peripheral blood from every single donor. CDR1 and CDR2 (germline): LNHNV, YYDKDF (reference sequence). The CDR3 consists of 15 residues. V was cut by 0 bases and J by 2 bases, with 9 bases left in between. As concerns this clonotype: Its antigen is still unknown.

The use of a sample-barcoded 5' primer and a J-beta primer mix characterized a second PCR of about 7 to 12 cycles. MiXCR, applied by TCRdb to the 5' RACE reads, yields one record per CDR3 protein. Of under 2 million distinct CDR3 sequences detected, roughly 32% appear once; the ten largest clones hold around 11%. The study, taken as a whole, reports: Conclusively comparing naive with antigen-experienced cells was impossible with unsorted PBMCs.

The chain couples TRBV15 to TRBJ2-3, with D unclear. The source is a woman aged 25-40 years in good health. The sequenced sample was blood. The CDR3 region has the DNA TGTGCCACCAGCAGAGACACGGGTTTCACAGATACGCAGTATTTT. It specifies CATSRDTGFTDTQYF.